Listed here is a single T cell receptor (beta chain). The sample is drawn from a study of patients and donors after allogeneic stem cell transplantation. TCRdb redid the calling of the RT-PCR reads with MiXCR, one entry per CDR3 protein. The data show 190,000 or so distinct CDR3 sequences, around two fifths seen once. V was cut by 3 bases and J by 2 bases, with 11 bases left in between. Germline lookup yields CDR1 SGHTA and CDR2 FQGNSA. The CDR3 has 15 residues. Sequenced sample: blood, either unsorted or a sorted T cell fraction (not recorded which). The origin of this receptor is a human donor who was either an allogeneic HSCT recipient or a stem cell or donor lymphocyte infusion donor (not recorded which). It is not recorded whose cells these are; they may come from a transplant donor. The rearrangement joins TRBV7-2 to TRBJ2-1, with D hard to call. CDR3 protein: CASSFTTSTYNEQFF. The DNA for the CDR3 is TGTGCCAGCAGCTTCACCACCTCTACCTACAATGAGCAGTTCTTC.